Each of the 5 T cell receptor beta chains below was sequenced from the same sample in a study of Ad26.COV2.S vaccination and SARS-CoV-2 variants. Sequenced by immunoSEQ multiplex PCR; TCRdb stores in-frame clones only, minus some. The table shows 250,000 or so clones, with around 90% occurring only once. Treatment defined: some 20 received Ad26.COV2.S at low or high dose, single or two shots; about five received placebo; per-sample allocation not given. Specimen acquisition occurred on day 63 following the initial vaccine or placebo injection. Here the sequenced sample was peripheral blood, taken in a trial of Ad26.COV2.S vaccine versus placebo. These receptors were obtained from a person between 18 and 59 years old who received the Ad26.COV2.S COVID-19 vaccine or a placebo.

This chain joins TRBV6-6 and TRBJ2-5; possibly TRBD2 for D (6 bases). Germline assignment: CDR1 MNHNY and CDR2 SVGAGI (reference sequence). The V gene lost 5 bases and the J gene lost 5 bases, with 24 bases spanning the gap. The CDR3 is 17 amino acids. The CDR3 region has the DNA TGTGCCAGCAGTCTATTGGGGGGAGCGGCGGTGGTGGAGACCCAGTACTTC. Translated, it gives CASSLLGGAAVVETQYF.

This chain joins TRBV6-5 and TRBJ2-2; D not certain. The CDR3 covers 13 residues. Germline V gives CDR1 MNHEY, CDR2 SVGAGI. Trimming removed 0 bases from V and 4 bases from J, with 3 bases in between. CDR3 amino acids: CASSYSPTGELFF. CDR3 sequence (DNA): TGTGCCAGCAGTTACTCGCCCACCGGGGAGCTGTTTTTT.

V is TRBV19 and J is TRBJ1-4; D is unclear. This CDR3 has 15 residues. Germline CDR1 and CDR2: LNHDA and SQIVND (reference sequence). V lost 3 bases to trimming and J lost 8 bases, with 16 bases between them. As DNA, the CDR3 is TGTGCCAGTAGTATCCAGAAGACTGGGGTGGAAAAACTGTTTTTT. This translates into CASSIQKTGVEKLFF.

This chain connects TRBV4-1 to TRBJ2-5; D uncertain. Germline CDR1 MGHRA, CDR2 YSYEKL. The CDR3 contains 14 residues. V was shortened by 1 base and J by 2 bases, with 8 bases between the two germline ends. CDR3 region: CASSQGQWQETQYF. As DNA, the CDR3 is TGCGCCAGCAGCCAAGGTCAATGGCAAGAGACCCAGTACTTC.

The rearrangement links TRBV18 to TRBJ1-4, with no clear D. The CDR3 is 15 residues long. V shed 6 bases and J shed 3 bases, with 14 bases lying between them. Per the germline V gene, CDR1 is KGHSH and CDR2 is LQKENI. CDR3 residues: CASSRDRESNEKLFF. DNA for the CDR3: TGTGCCAGCTCTCGCGACCGGGAGTCTAATGAAAAACTGTTTTTT. Full variable domain (missing parts from reference TRBV18 and TRBJ1-4): NAGVMQNPRHLVRRRGQEARLRCSPMKGHSHVYWYRQLPEEGLKFMVYLQKENIIDESGMPKERFSAEFPKEGPSILRIQQVVRGDSAAYFCASSRDRESNEKLFFGSGTQLSVL.